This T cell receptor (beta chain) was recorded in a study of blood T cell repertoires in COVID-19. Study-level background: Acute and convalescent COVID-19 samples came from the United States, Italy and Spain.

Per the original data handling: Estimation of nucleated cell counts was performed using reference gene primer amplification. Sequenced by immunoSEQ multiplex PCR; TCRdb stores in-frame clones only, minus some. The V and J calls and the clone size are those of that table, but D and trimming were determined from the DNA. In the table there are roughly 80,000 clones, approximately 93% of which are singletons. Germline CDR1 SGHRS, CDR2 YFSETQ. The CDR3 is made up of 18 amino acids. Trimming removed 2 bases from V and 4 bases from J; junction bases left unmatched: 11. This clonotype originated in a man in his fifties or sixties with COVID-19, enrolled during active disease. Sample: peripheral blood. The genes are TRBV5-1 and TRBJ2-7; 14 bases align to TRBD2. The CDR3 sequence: CASSFRLAGGPFTYEQYV. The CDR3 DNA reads TGCGCCAGCAGCTTTCGACTAGCGGGAGGGCCTTTTACGTACGAGCAGTACGTC.